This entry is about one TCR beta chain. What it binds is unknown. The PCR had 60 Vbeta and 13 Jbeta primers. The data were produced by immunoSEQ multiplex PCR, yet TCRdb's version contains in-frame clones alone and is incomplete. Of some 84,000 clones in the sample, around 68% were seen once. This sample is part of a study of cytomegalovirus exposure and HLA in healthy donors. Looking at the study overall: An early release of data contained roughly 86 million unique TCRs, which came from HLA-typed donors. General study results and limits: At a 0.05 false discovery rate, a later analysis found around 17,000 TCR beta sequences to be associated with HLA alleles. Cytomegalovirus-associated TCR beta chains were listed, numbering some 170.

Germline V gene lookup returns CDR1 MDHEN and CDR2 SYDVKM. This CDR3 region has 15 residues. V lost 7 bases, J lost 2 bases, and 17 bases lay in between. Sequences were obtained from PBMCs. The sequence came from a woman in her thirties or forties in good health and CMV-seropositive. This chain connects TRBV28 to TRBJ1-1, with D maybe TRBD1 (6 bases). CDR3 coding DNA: TGTGCCAGCACCTCAGGGAGGGGGAGAAACACTGAAGCTTTCTTT. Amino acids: CASTSGRGRNTEAFF. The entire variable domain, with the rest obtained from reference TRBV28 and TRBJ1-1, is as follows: DVKVTQSSRYLVKRTGEKVFLECVQDMDHENMFWYRQDPGLGLRLIYFSYDVKMKEKGDIPEGYSVSREKKERFSLILESASTNQTSMYLCASTSGRGRNTEAFFGQGTRLTVV.